This T cell receptor beta chain was retrieved from a study of immune evolution from preneoplasia to lung adenocarcinoma. Germline V lookup: CDR1 MNHEY, CDR2 SVGAGI. Trimming stripped 0 bases from V and 3 bases from J, with 9 bases between. This CDR3 spans 14 amino acids. Study-level points and caveats: Top clone share appeared to fall from AAH through AIS, MIA, adenocarcinoma. Later-stage lesions appeared to have more T cells, more diversity, less clonality.

Measured with immunoSEQ multiplex PCR; TCRdb has only the in-frame clones, and not every one. The profile shows fewer than 9,000 clones, more than 70% of them singletons. With regard to this clone: Its antigen is unknown.

The TCR was taken from a person aged 70 to 85 with lung adenocarcinoma. The rearrangement uses TRBV6-5 and TRBJ2-7; D perhaps matches TRBD2 (5 bases). Input material: FFPE adjacent normal lung tissue. In DNA form, the CDR3 reads TGTGCCAGCAGTTACTCGATGGACTTCTACGAGCAGTACTTC. Its translation: CASSYSMDFYEQYF.